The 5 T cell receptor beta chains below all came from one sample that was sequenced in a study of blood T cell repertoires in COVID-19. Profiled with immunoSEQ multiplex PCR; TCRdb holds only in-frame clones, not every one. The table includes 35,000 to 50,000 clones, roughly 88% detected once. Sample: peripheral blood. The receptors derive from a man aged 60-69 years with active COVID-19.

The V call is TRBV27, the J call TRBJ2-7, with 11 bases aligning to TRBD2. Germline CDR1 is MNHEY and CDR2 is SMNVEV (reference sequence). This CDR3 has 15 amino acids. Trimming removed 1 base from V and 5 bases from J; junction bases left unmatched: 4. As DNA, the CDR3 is TGTGCCAGCAGTTTATTTAGCGGGAGGGACAACGAGCAGTACTTC. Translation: CASSLFSGRDNEQYF.

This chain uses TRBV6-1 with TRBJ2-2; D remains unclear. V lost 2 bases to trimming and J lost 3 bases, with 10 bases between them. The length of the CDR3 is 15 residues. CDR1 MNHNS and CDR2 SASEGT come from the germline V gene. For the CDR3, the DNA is TGTGCCAGCAGTGAACGAAACCAGGACACCGGGGAGCTGTTTTTT. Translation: CASSERNQDTGELFF.

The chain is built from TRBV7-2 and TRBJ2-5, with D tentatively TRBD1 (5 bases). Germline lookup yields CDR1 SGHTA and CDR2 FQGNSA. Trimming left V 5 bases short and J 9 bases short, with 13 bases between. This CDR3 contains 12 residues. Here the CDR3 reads CASSVREGAQYF. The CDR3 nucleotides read TGTGCCAGCAGCGTCAGGGAAGGGGCCCAGTACTTC.

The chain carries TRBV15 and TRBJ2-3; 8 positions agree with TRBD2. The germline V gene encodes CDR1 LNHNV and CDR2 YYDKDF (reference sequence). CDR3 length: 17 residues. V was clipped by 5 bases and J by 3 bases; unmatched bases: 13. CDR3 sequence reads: CATSDEFKSGSTDTQYF. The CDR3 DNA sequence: TGTGCCACCAGCGACGAGTTTAAGAGCGGGAGTACAGATACGCAGTATTTT.

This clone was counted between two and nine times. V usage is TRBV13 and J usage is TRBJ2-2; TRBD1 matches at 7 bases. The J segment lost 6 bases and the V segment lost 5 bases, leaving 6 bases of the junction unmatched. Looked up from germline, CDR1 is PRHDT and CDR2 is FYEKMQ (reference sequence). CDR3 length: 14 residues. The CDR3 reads CASSLRGWSGELFF. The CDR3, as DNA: TGTGCCAGCAGCCTCAGGGGGTGGTCCGGGGAGCTGTTTTTT.